This TCR beta chain comes out of a study of T cell responses to AZD1222 COVID-19 vaccine. TCRdb keeps only in-frame clones here, not all; method: immunoSEQ multiplex PCR. The sample carries approximately 150,000 clones, 85% to 95% recorded once. Study-level results: Following two doses of AZD1222, Spike-specific TCR breadth and depth rose. The study found vaccine-associated CD4 TCRs spanning spike, dominant at 160-218 and 743-854. Seropositivity was recorded at baseline in only a handful of AZD1222 recipients. As reported, nearly half of all spike-specific TCRs target variant regions that are unmutated.

Remarks on this clone: Its antigen is currently unknown.

The clonotype was recovered from an adult who received the AZD1222 COVID-19 vaccine. The sequenced sample was peripheral blood, obtained 28 days after the second AZD1222 dose.

In DNA form, the CDR3 reads TGTGCCAGCAGTTCGGACAGGCAACGCTATGGCTACACCTTC. This codes for CASSSDRQRYGYTF. The genes are TRBV6-5 and TRBJ1-2, with TRBD1 identical over 7 bases. V lost 4 bases and J lost 4; bases outside the gene matches: 6. The CDR3 has 14 residues. Germline CDR1 reads MNHEY; CDR2 reads SVGAGI.